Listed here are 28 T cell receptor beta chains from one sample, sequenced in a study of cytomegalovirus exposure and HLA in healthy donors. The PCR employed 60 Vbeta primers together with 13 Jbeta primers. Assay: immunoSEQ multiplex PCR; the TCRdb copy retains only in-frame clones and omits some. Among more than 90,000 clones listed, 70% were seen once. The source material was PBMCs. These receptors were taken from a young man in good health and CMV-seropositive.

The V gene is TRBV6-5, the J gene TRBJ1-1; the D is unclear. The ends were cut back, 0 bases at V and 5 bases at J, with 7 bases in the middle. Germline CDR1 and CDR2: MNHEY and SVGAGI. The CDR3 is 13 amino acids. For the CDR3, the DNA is TGTGCCAGCAGTTACTCGACGGGGACTGAAGCTTTCTTT. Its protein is CASSYSTGTEAFF.

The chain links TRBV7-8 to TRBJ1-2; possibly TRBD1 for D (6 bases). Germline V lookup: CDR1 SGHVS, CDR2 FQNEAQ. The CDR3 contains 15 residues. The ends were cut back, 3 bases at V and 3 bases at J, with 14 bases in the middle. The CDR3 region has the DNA TGTGCCAGCAGCTTTGTAGGGACAACCTACTATGGCTACACCTTC. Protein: CASSFVGTTYYGYTF.

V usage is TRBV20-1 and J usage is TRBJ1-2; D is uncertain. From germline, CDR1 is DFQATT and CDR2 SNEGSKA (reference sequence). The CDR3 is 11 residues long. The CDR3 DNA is TGCAGCGTACCGGGTAGATATGGCTACACCTTC. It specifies CSVPGRYGYTF.

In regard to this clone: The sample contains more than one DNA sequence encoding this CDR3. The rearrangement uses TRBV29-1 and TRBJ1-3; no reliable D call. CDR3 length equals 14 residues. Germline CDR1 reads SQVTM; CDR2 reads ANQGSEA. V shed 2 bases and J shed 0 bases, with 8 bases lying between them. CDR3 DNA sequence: TGCAGCGTTGAACCTGGCGGCTCTGGAAACACCATATATTTT. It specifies CSVEPGGSGNTIYF.

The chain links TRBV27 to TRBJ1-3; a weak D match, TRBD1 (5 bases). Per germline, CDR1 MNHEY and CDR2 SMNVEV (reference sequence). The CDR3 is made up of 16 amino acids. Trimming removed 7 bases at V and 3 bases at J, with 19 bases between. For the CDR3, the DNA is TGTGCCAGCATTCGGGACTTCCCGGGAAGTGGAAACACCATATATTTT. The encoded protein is CASIRDFPGSGNTIYF.

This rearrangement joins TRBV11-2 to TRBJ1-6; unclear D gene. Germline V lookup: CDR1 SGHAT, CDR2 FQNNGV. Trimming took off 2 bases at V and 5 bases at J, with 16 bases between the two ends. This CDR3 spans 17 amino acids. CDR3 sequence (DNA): TGTGCCAGCAGCTTATACGCACAGAACAGTCATAATTCACCCCTCCACTTT. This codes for CASSLYAQNSHNSPLHF.

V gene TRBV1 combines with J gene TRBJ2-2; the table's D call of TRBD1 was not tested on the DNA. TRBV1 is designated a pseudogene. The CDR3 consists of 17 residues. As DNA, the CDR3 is TGCACCACCCAGCACGGCTGGGGGCGCCTCGACACCGGGGAGCTGTTTTTT. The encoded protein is CTTQHGWGRLDTGELFF.

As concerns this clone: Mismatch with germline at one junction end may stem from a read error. The CDR3 loop is CLTGDSYEQYF. The CDR3 region has the DNA TGCCTGACAGGGGACTCCTACGAGCAGTACTTC. The chain recombines TRBV2 with TRBJ2-7, with 8 bases matching TRBD1. Germline V gene lookup returns CDR1 SNHLY and CDR2 FYNNEI. The CDR3 has 11 residues.

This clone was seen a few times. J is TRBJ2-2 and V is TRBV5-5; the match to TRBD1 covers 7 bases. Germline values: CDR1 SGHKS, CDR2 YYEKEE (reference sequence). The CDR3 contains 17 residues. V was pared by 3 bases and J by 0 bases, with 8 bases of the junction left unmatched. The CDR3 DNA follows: TGTGCCAGCAGCTCTCACTCGACAGGGTCGAACACCGGGGAGCTGTTTTTT. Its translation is CASSSHSTGSNTGELFF.

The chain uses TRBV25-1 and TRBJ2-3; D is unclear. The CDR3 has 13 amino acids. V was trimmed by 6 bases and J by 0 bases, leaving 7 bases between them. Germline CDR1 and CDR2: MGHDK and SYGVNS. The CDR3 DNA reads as TGTGCCAGCAGCCCCGCGAGCACAGATACGCAGTATTTT. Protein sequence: CASSPASTDTQYF.

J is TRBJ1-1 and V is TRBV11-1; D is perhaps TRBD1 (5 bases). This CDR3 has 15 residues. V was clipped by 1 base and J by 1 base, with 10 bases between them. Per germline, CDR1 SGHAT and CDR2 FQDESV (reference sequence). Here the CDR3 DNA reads TGTGCCAGCAGCTTAGAGGCCACAGGGAACACTGAAGCTTTCTTT. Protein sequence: CASSLEATGNTEAFF.

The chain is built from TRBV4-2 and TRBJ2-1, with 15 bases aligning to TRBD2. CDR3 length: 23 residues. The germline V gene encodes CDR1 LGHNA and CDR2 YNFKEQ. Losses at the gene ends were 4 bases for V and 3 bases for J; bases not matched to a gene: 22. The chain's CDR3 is CASSPFGTSGRPRIVGDYNEQFF. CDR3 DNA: TGTGCCAGCAGCCCTTTCGGGACTAGCGGGAGGCCAAGGATCGTGGGGGACTACAATGAGCAGTTCTTC.

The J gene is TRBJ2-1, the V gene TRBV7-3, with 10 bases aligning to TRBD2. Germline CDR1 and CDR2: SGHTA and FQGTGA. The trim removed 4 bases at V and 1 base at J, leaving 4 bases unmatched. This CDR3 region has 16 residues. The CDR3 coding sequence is TGTGCCAGCAGCTCCGCTAGCGGGGGATCCTACAATGAGCAGTTCTTC. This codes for CASSSASGGSYNEQFF.

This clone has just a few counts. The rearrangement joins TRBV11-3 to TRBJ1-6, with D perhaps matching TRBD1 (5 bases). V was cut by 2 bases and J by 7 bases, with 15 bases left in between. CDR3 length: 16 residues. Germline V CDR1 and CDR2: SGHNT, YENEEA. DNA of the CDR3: TGTGCCAGCAGCTTAAACACAGGCGCACTCAATTCACCCCTCCACTTT. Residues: CASSLNTGALNSPLHF.

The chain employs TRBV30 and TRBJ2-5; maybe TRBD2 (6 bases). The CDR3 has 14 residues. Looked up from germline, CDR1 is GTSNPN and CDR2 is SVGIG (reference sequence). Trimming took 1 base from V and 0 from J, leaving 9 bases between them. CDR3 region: CAWSGSGDQETQYF. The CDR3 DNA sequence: TGTGCCTGGAGTGGTTCGGGAGACCAAGAGACCCAGTACTTC.

The CDR3 loop reads CASSVAGGSTDTQYF. CDR3 bases: TGTGCCAGCAGCGTAGCGGGAGGGAGCACAGATACGCAGTATTTT. The chain has TRBV5-6 and TRBJ2-3, with TRBD2 matching over 11 bases. Germline V gives CDR1 SGHDT, CDR2 YYEEEE. Unmatched junction bases numbered 1, after V lost 4 bases and J lost 0 bases. CDR3 length: 15 residues.

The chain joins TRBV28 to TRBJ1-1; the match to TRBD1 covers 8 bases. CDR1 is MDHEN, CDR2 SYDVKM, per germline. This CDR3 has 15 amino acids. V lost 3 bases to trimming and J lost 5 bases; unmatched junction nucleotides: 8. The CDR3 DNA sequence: TGTGCCAGCAGTTTTTTCAGGGGGCCGGGGACTGAAGCTTTCTTT. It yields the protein CASSFFRGPGTEAFF. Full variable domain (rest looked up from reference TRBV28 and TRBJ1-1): DVKVTQSSRYLVKRTGEKVFLECVQDMDHENMFWYRQDPGLGLRLIYFSYDVKMKEKGDIPEGYSVSREKKERFSLILESASTNQTSMYLCASSFFRGPGTEAFFGQGTRLTVV.

CDR3 DNA sequence: TGTGCCAGCAGAAGAGAAATGAACACTGAAGCTTTCTTT. Amino acids: CASRREMNTEAFF. The chain has TRBV7-3 and TRBJ1-1; D ambiguous. The germline V gene has CDR1 SGHTA and CDR2 FQGTGA. V lost 6 bases, J lost 0 bases, and 8 bases lay in between. The CDR3 is made up of 13 amino acids.

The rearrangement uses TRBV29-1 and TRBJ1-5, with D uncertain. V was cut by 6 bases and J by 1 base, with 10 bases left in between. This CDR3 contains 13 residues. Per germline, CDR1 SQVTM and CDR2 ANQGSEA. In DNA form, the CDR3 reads TGCAGCGTGGCCCCTCAGAGCAATCAGCCCCAGCATTTT. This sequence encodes CSVAPQSNQPQHF.

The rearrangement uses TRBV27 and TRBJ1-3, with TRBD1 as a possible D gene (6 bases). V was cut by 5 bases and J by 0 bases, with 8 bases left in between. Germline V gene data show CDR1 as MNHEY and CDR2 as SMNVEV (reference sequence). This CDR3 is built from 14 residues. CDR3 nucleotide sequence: TGTGCCAGCAGTCGACAGGTCTCTGGAAACACCATATATTTT. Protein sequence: CASSRQVSGNTIYF.

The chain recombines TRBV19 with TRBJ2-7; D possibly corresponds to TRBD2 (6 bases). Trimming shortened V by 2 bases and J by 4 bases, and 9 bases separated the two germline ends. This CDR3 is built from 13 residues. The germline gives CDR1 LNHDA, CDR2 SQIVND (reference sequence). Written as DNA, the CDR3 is TGTGCCAGTAGTATACAGGGAGGTTACGAGCAGTACTTC. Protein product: CASSIQGGYEQYF.

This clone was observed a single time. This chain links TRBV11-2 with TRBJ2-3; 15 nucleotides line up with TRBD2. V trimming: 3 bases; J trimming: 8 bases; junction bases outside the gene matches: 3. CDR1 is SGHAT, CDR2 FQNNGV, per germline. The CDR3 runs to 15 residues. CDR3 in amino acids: CASSFRGLAGGTQYF. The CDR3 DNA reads TGTGCCAGCAGCTTCCGGGGACTAGCGGGAGGTACGCAGTATTTT.

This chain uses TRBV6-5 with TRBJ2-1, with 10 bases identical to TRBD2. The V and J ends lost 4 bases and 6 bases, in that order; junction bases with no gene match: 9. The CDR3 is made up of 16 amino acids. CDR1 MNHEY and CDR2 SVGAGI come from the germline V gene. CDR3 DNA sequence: TGTGCCAGCAGTTTATACAGCGGGAGGGCGGGCAATGAGCAGTTCTTC. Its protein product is CASSLYSGRAGNEQFF.

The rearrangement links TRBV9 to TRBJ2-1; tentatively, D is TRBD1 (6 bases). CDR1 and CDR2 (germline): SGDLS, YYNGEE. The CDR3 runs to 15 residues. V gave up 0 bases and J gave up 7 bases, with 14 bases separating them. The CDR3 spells CASSVGQGTWNEQFF. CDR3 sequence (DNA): TGTGCCAGCAGCGTAGGCCAGGGGACATGGAATGAGCAGTTCTTC.

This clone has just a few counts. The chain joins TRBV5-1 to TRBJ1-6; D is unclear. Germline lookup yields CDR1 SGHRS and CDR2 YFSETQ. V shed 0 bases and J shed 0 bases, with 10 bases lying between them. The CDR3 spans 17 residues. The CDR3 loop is CASSLGSQSSYNSPLHF. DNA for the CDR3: TGCGCCAGCAGCTTGGGTTCACAGAGCTCCTATAATTCACCCCTCCACTTT.

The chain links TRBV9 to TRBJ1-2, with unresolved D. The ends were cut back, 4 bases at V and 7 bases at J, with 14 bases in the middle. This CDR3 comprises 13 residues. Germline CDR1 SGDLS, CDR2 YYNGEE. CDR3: CASSFREGRGYTF. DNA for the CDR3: TGTGCCAGCAGCTTTCGGGAGGGTCGTGGCTACACCTTC.

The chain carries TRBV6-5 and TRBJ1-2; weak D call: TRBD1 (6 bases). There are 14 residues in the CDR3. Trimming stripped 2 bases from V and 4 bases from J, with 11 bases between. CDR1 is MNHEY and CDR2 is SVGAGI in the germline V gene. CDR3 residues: CASSYGQRFYGYTF. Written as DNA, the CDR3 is TGTGCCAGCAGTTACGGACAGCGATTCTATGGCTACACCTTC.

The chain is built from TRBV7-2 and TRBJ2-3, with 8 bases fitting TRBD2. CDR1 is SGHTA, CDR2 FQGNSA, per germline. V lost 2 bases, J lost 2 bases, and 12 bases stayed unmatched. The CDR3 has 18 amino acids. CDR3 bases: TGTGCCAGCAGCTTATTTAGGATCTTAGCGGGACCCACAGATACGCAGTATTTT. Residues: CASSLFRILAGPTDTQYF.